This TCR beta chain was sequenced in a study of cytomegalovirus exposure and HLA in healthy donors. Amplification used 60 Vbeta primers and 13 Jbeta primers. The method was immunoSEQ multiplex PCR; TCRdb's version includes in-frame clones alone and lacks a portion of them. Its table records 35,000 to 45,000 clones. The V and J ends lost 5 bases and 3 bases, in that order; junction bases with no gene match: 6. Germline-derived CDR1 and CDR2 are MDHEN and SYDVKM. There are 14 residues in the CDR3. The chain recombines TRBV28 with TRBJ2-7, with 8 bases that match TRBD2. Sequencing was performed on PBMCs. The receptor was derived from a male donor in good health and CMV-seronegative. The CDR3, as DNA: TGTGCCAGCAGTCAGTCGAGCGGGAGCTACGAGCAGTACTTC. Its translation is CASSQSSGSYEQYF.